The T cell receptor beta chain described here comes from a study of blood T cell repertoires in COVID-19 (dated by TCRdb to 2019 to 2021). Background for the entire study: Samples covering the acute and convalescent phases of COVID-19 were provided by collaborators in the United States, Italy and Spain. Where available, HLA class I and class II types were taken from metadata supplied by the sample provider and were not determined by assay-based typing. Deeply sampled blood TCRbeta repertoires from subjects exposed to, actively infected with, or recovered from COVID-19 were included in the dataset. The samples were drawn from two sources: the first 160 participants of the ongoing ImmuneRACE study, and 950 to 1,500 subjects contributed by 6 global collaborators. The material from the prospective study consisted of cDNA or gDNA derived from T cells, B-cell-depleted T cells, or PBMCs. The repertoires were released in a freely available public database meant as a resource for research on the immune response to SARS-CoV-2. Sample metadata almost always included a de-identified subject ID, COVID-19 status, age in years and sex. Study-wide conclusions, independent of this receptor: The amount of clinical and demographic metadata varied by source and participant and was provided uncurated.

After removal of 5 bases from V and 4 bases from J, the junction retains 10 bases not matched to a gene. The CDR3 runs 17 residues from the cysteine to the phenylalanine. Solely the CDR3 DNA is kept, with 51 bases framed from the first base. Reading the germline V gene (reference sequence) gives CDR1 MNHNY and CDR2 SVGAGI. TCRbeta CDR3 regions were amplified from genomic DNA by means of the immunoSEQ Assay, a bias-controlled multiplex PCR. For the original study's pipeline: Within the assay, amplification of reference gene primers was used to estimate how many nucleated cells each sample contained. To quantify the absolute abundance of each unique TCRbeta CDR3 rearrangement, sequence reads were collapsed and filtered. For each sample, productive Simpson clonality was calculated by taking the square root of Simpson's diversity index across productive rearrangements. This immuneACCESS table, as held by TCRdb, lists in-frame sequences with V and J called but not all clones. Of the missing ones, under half trace to an unresolved V gene in checked studies; the others have no known cause. V, J and clone size are taken as reported in that table, and D and trimming were inferred from the DNA itself. The sample profile shows fewer than 250,000 clones; over 75% of them were found once. The ten most abundant clones make up approximately 9% of the sample.

Turning to this clone: Its antigen remains undetermined. The record has no base qualities; no much larger clone is one base away.

Participants in the prospective study were enrolled through a virtual design, were aged roughly 18 to 100 years, and lived in fewer than 30 United States geographic areas. To assign participants to cohorts, the prospective study relied on clinical history that participants themselves reported in a screening survey and a study questionnaire. Each participant in the prospective study had whole blood, serum and a nasopharyngeal or oropharyngeal swab collected by mobile phlebotomists. Over an approximately 2-month period, participants in the prospective study had the option of providing additional blood draws and questionnaires. Before DNA extraction, prospective study blood samples were shipped either frozen or at room temperature.

The origin of this receptor is a woman between 50 and 59 years old with acute COVID-19. This chain joins TRBV6-6 to TRBJ2-1; TRBD2 matches 11 bases in the middle. The sequencing input was PBMCs or T cells enriched from blood (not recorded which). For the CDR3, the sequence is CASSPITGTSGYNEQFF. The DNA is TGTGCCAGCAGTCCCATTACCGGGACTAGCGGATACAATGAGCAGTTCTTC.